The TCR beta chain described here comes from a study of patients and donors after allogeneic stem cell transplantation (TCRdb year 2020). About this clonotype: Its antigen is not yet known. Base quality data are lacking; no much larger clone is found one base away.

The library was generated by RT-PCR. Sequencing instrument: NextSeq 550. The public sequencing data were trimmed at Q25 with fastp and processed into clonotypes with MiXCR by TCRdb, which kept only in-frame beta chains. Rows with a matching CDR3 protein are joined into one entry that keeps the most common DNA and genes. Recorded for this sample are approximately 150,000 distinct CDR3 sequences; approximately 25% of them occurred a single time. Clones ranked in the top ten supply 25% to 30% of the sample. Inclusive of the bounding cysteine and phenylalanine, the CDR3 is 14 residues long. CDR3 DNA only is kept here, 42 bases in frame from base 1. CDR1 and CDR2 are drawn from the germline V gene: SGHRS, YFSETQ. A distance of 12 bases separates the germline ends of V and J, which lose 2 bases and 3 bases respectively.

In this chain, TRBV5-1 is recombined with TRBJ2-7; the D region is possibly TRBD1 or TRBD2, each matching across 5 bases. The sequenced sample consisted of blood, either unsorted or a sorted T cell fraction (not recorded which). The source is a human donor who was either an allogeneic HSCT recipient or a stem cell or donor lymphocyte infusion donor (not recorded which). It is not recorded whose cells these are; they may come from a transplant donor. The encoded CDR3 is CASSFQGGGYEQYF. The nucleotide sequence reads TGCGCCAGCAGCTTTCAGGGTGGGGGCTACGAGCAGTACTTC. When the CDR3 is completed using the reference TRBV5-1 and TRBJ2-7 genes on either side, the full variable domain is KAGVTQTPRYLIKTRGQQVTLSCSPISGHRSVSWYQQTPGQGLQFLFEYFSETQRNKGNFPGRFSGRQFSNSRSEMNVSTLELGDSALYLCASSFQGGGYEQYFGPGTRLTVT.